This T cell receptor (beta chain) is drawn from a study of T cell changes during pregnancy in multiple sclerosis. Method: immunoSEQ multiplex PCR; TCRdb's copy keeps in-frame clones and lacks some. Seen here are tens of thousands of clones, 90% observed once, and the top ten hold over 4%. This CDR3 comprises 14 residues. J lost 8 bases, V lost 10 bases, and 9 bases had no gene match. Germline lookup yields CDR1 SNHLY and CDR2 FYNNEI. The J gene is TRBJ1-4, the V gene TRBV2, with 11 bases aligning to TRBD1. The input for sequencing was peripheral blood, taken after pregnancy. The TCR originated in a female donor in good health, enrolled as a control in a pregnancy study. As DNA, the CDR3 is TGTGCCACCACATGGACAGGGGGCGGAGAAAAACTGTTTTTT. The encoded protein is CATTWTGGGEKLFF.